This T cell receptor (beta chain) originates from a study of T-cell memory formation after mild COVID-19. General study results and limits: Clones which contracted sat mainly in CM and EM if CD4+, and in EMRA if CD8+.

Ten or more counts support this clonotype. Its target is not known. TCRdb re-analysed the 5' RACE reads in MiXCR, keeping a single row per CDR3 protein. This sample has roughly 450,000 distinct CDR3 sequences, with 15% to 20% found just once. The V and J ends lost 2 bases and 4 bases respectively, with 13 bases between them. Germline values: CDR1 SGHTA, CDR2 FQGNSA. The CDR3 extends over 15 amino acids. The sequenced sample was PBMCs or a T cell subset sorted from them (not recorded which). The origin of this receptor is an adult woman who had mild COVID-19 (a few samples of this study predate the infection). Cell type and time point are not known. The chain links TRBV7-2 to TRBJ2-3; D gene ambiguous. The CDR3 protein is CASSLTRQAADTQYF. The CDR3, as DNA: TGTGCCAGCAGCTTAACCCGGCAGGCGGCAGATACGCAGTATTTT.